This T cell receptor (beta chain) is drawn from a study of blood T cells in healthy people across ages. This clonotype occurred a few times. PCR was performed a second time for about 6 to 11 cycles using a sample-barcoded 5' primer and a J-beta primer mix. In TCRdb, the 5' RACE reads were re-called with MiXCR into one record per CDR3 protein. The sample has approximately 790,000 distinct CDR3 sequences; around 62% are singletons. Sequenced: blood. The clonotype was recovered from a man aged 25 to 45 in good health.

CDR3 sequence (DNA): TGTGCCAGCAGCTTTGACAGGGGATCCTACGAGCAGTACTTC. It specifies CASSFDRGSYEQYF. The V gene is TRBV7-2, the J gene TRBJ2-7; TRBD1 matches 8 bases. Germline loops: CDR1 SGHTA, CDR2 FQGNSA. This CDR3 spans 14 amino acids. Losses at the gene ends were 3 bases for V and 1 base for J; bases not matched to a gene: 2.